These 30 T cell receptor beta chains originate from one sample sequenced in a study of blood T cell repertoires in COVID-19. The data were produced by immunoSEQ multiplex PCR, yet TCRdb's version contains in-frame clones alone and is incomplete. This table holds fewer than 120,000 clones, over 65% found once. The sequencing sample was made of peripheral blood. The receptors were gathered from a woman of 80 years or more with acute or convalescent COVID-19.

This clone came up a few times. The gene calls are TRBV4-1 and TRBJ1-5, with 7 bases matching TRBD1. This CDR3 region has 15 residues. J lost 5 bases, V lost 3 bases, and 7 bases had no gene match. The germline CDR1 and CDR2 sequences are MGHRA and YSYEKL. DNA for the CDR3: TGCGCCAGCAGCCAGACAGGGAGGAGTGATCAGCCCCAGCATTTT. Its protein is CASSQTGRSDQPQHF.

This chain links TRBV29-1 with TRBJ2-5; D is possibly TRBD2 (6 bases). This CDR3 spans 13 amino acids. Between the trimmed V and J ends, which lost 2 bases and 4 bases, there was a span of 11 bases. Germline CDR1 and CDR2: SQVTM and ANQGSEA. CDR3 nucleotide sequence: TGCAGCGTTGAATTGGGGGGAGGAGAGACCCAGTACTTC. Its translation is CSVELGGGETQYF.

CDR3 nucleotide sequence: TGTGCCAGTACCCAAGACAGGGAAACTGGAAACACCATATATTTT. It codes for CASTQDRETGNTIYF. J is TRBJ1-3 and V is TRBV19; 7 bases agree with TRBD1. CDR3 length: 15 amino acids. V was pared by 7 bases and J by 2 bases, with 8 bases of the junction left unmatched. CDR1 is LNHDA, CDR2 SQIVND, per germline (reference sequence).

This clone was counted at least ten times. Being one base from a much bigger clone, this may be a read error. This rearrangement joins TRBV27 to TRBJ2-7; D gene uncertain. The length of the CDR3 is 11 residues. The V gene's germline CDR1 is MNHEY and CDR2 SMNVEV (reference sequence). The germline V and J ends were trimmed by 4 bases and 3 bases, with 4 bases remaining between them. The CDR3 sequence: CASSSLYEQYF. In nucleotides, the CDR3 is TGTGCCAGCAGTTCCCTCTACGAGCAGTACTTC.

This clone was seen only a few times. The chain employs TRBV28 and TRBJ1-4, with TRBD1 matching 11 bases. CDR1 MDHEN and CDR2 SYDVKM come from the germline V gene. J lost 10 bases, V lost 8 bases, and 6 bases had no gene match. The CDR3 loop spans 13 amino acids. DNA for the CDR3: TGTGCCAGCTCGGGGACAGGGGGTCGAAAACTGTTTTTT. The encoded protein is CASSGTGGRKLFF.

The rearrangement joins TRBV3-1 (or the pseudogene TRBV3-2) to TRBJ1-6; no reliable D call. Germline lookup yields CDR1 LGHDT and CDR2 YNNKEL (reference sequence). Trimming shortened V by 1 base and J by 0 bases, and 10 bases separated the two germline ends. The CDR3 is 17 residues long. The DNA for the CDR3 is TGTGCCAGCAGCCAAGCTTCGGGGAGCTCCTATAATTCACCCCTCCACTTT. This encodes CASSQASGSSYNSPLHF.

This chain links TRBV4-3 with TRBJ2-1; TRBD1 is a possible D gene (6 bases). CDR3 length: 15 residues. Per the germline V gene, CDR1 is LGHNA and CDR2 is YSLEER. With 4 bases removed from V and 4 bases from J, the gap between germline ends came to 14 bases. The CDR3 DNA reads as TGCGCCAGCAGCCCGGGACAATACGGGTACAATGAGCAGTTCTTC. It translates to CASSPGQYGYNEQFF.

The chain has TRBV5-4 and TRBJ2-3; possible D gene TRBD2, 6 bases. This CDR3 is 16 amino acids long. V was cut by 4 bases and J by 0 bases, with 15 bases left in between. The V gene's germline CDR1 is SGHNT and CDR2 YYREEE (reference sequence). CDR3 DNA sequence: TGTGCCAGCAGCCCAGGTCGGCGGGGTAGCACAGATACGCAGTATTTT. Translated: CASSPGRRGSTDTQYF.

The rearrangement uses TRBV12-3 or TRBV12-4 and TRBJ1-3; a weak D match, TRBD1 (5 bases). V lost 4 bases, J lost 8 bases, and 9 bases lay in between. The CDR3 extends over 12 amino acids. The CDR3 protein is CASSWGDHTIYF. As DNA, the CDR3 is TGTGCCAGCAGTTGGGGGGATCACACCATATATTTT.

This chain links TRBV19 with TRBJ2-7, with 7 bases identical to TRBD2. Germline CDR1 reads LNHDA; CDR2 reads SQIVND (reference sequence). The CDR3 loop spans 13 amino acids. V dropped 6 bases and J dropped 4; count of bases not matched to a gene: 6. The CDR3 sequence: CASSGEGYYEQYF. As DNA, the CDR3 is TGTGCCAGTAGCGGGGAGGGCTATTACGAGCAGTACTTC.

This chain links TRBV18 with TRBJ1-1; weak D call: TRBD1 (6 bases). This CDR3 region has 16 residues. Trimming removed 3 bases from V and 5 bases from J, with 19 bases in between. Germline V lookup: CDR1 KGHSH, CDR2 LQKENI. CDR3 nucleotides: TGTGCCAGCTCACCGACCAGGGGAGGGTGGGGGACTGAAGCTTTCTTT. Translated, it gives CASSPTRGGWGTEAFF.

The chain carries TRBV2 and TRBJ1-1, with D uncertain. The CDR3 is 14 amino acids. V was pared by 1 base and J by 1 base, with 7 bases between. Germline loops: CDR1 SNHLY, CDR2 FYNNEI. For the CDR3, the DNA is TGTGCCAGCAGTGAAGTAGTGAAGAACACTGAAGCTTTCTTT. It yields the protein CASSEVVKNTEAFF.

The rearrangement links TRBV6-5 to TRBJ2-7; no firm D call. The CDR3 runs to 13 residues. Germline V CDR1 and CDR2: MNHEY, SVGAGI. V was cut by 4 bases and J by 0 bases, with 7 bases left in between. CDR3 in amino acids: CASSLSFSYEQYF. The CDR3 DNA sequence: TGTGCCAGCAGTTTAAGCTTCTCCTACGAGCAGTACTTC.

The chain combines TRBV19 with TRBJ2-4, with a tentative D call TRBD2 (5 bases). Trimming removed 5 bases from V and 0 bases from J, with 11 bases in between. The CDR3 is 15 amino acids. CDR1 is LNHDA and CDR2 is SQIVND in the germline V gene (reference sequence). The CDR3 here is CASSSRTEAKNIQYF. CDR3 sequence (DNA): TGTGCCAGTAGTTCCCGGACTGAAGCCAAAAACATTCAGTACTTC.

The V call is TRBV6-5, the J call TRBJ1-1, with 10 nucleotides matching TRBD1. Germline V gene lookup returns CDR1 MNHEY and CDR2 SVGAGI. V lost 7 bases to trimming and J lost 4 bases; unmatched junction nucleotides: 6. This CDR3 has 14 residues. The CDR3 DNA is TGTGCCAGCACCGACAGGGGGCGGACCACTGAAGCTTTCTTT. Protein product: CASTDRGRTTEAFF.

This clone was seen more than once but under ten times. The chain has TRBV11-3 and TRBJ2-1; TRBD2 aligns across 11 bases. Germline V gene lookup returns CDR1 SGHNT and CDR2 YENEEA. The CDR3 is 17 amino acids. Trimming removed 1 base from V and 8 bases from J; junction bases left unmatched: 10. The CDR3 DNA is TGTGCCAGCAGCTTAGCATTAGCGGGGGGGCTTCCCCATGAGCAGTTCTTC. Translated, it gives CASSLALAGGLPHEQFF.

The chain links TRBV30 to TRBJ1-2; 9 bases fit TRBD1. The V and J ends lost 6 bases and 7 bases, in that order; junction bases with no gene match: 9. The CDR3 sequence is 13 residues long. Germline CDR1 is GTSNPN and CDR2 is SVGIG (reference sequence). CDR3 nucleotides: TGTGCCTGTAGCCGGGACAGGGTTGGTGGCTACACCTTC. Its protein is CACSRDRVGGYTF.

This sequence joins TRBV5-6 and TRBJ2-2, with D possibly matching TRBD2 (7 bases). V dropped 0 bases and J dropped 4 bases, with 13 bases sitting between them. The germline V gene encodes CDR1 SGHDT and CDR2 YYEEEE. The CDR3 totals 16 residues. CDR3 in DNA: TGTGCCAGCAGCTTGGCCGGTGGGGGGGCCACCGGGGAGCTGTTTTTT. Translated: CASSLAGGGATGELFF.

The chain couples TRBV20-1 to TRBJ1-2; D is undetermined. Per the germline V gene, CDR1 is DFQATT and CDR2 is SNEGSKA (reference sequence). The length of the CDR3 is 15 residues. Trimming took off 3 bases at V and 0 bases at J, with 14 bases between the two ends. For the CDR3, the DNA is TGCAGTGCTAGTAACGGAGGATTAGCTAACTATGGCTACACCTTC. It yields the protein CSASNGGLANYGYTF.

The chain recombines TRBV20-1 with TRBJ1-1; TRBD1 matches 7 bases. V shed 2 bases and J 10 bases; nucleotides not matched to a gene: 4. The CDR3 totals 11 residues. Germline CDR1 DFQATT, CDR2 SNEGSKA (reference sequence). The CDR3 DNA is TGCAGTGCTAGACGACAGGGTGTAGCTTTCTTT. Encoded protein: CSARRQGVAFF.

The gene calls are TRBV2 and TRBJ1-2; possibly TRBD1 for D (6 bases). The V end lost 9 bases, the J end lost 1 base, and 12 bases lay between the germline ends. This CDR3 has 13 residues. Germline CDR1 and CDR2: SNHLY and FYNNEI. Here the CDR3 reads CARQGLVNYGYTF. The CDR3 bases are TGTGCCAGACAGGGTTTGGTTAACTATGGCTACACCTTC.

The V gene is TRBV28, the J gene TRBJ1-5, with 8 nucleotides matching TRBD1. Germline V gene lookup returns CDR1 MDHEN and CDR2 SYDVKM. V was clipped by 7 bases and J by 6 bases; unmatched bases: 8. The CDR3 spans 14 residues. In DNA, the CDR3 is TGTGCCAGCAAGATCCAGGGGGCGGGTCAGCCCCAGCATTTT. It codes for CASKIQGAGQPQHF.

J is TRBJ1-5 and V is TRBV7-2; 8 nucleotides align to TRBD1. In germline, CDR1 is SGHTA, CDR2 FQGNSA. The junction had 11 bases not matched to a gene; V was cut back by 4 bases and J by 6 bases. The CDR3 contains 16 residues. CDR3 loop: CASSSGQGGDVQPQHF. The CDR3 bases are TGTGCCAGCAGCTCTGGACAGGGAGGGGATGTTCAGCCCCAGCATTTT.

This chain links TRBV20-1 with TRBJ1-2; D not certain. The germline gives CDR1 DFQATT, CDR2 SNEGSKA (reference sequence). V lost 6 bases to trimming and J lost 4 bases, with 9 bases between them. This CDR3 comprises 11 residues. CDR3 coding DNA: TGCAGTGCCCCGGGAGGCTATGGCTACACCTTC. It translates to CSAPGGYGYTF.

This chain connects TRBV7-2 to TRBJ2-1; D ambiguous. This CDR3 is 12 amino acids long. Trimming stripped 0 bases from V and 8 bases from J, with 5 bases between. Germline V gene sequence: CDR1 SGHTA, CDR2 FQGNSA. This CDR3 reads CASSLALDEQFF. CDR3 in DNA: TGTGCCAGCAGCTTAGCCCTAGATGAGCAGTTCTTC.

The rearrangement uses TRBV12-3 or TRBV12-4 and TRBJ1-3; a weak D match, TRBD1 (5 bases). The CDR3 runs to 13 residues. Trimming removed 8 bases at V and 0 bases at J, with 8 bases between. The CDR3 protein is CASGDFSGNTIYF. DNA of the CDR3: TGTGCCAGCGGGGACTTCTCTGGAAACACCATATATTTT.

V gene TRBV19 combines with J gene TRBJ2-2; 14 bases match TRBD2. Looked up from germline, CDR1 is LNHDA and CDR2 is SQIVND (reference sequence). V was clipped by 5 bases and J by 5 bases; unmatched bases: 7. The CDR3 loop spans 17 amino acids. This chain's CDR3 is CASSLGLAGDGTGELFF. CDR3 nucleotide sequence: TGTGCCAGTAGTTTGGGACTAGCGGGAGACGGGACCGGGGAGCTGTTTTTT.

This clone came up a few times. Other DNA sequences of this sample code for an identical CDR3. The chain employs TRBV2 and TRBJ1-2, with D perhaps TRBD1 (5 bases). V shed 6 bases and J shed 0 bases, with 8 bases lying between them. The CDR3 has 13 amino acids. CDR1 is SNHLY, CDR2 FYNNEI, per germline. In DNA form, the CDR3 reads TGTGCCAGCAGGGACACCCCTAACTATGGCTACACCTTC. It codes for CASRDTPNYGYTF.

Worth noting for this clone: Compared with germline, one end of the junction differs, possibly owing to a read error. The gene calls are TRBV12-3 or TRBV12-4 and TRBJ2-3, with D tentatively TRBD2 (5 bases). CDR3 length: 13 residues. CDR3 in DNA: TGTGCCAGCACTTTACTAGGAGCGGATACGCAGTATTTT. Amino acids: CASTLLGADTQYF.

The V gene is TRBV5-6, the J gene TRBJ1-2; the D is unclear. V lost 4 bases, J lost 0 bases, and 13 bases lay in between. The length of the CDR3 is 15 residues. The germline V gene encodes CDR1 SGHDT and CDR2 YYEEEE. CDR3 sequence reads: CASSLRHPTNYGYTF. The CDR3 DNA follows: TGTGCCAGCAGCCTTCGACACCCTACTAACTATGGCTACACCTTC. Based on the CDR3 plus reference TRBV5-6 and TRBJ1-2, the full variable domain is DAGVTQSPTHLIKTRGQQVTLRCSPKSGHDTVSWYQQALGQGPQFIFQYYEEEERQRGNFPDRFSGHQFPNYSSELNVNALLLGDSALYLCASSLRHPTNYGYTFGSGTRLTVV.